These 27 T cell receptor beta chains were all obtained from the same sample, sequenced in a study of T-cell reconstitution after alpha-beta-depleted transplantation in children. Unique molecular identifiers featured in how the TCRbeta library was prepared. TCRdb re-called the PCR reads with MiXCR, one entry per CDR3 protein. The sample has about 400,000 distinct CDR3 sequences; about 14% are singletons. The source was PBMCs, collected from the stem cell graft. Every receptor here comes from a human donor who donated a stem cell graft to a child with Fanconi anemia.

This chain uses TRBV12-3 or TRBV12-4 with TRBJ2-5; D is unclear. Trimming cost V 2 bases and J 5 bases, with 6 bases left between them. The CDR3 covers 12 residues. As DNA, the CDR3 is TGTGCCAGCAGTTTAAATGTGGAGACCCAGTACTTC. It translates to CASSLNVETQYF.

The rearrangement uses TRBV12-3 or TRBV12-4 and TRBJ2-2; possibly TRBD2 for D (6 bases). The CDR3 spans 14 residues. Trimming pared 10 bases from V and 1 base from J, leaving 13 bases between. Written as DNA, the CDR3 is TGTGCCACCGGGAGAGGCGGGAACACCGGGGAGCTGTTTTTT. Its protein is CATGRGGNTGELFF.

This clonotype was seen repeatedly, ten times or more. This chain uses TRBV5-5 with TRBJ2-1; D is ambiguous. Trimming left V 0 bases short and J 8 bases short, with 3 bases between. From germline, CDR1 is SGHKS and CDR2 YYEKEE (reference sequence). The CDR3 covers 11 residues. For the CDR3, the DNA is TGTGCCAGCAGCTTGGAGTATGAGCAGTTCTTC. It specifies CASSLEYEQFF.

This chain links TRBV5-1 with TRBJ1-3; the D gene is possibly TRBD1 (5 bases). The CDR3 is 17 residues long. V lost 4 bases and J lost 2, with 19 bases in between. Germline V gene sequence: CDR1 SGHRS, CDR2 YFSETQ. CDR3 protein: CASSIQDSGYAGNTIYF. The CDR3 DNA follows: TGCGCCAGCAGCATCCAGGACTCAGGGTATGCTGGAAACACCATATATTTT. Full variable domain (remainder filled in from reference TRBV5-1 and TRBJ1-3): KAGVTQTPRYLIKTRGQQVTLSCSPISGHRSVSWYQQTPGQGLQFLFEYFSETQRNKGNFPGRFSGRQFSNSRSEMNVSTLELGDSALYLCASSIQDSGYAGNTIYFGEGSWLTVV.

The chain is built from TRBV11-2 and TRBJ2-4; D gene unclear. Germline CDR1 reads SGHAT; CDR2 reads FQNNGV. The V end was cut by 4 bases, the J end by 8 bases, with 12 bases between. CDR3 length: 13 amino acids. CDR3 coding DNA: TGTGCCAGCAGCTCCGGGCCCCAGGACATTCAGTACTTC. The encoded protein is CASSSGPQDIQYF. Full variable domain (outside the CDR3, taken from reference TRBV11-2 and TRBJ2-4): EAGVAQSPRYKIIEKRQSVAFWCNPISGHATLYWYQQILGQGPKLLIQFQNNGVVDDSQLPKDRFSAERLKGVDSTLKIQPAKLEDSAVYLCASSSGPQDIQYFGAGTRLSVL.

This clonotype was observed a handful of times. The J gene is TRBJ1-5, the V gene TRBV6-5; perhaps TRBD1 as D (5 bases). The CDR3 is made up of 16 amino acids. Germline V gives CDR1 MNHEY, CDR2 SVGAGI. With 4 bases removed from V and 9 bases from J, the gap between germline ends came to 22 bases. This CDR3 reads CASSSSGWGETRPQHF. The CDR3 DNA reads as TGTGCCAGCAGTTCCTCAGGGTGGGGTGAAACCCGGCCCCAGCATTTT.

As DNA, the CDR3 is TGTGCCAGCAGTGACTCAGGGGGCGCAGATACGCAGTATTTT. Translated: CASSDSGGADTQYF. The chain has TRBV6-4 and TRBJ2-3, with 7 bases matching TRBD1. Per germline, CDR1 MRHNA and CDR2 SNTAGT. The CDR3 loop spans 14 amino acids. Losses at the gene ends were 0 bases for V and 4 bases for J; bases not matched to a gene: 1.

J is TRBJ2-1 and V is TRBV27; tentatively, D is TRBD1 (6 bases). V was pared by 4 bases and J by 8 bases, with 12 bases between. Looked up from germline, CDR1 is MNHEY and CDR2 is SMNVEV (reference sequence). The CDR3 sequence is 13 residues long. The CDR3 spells CASSWLGADEQFF. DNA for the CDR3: TGTGCCAGCAGTTGGCTGGGGGCGGATGAGCAGTTCTTC.

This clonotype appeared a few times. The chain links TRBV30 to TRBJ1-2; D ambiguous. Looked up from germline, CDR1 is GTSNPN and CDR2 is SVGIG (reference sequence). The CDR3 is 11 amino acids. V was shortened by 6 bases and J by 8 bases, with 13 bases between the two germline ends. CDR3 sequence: CACRVGGGYTF. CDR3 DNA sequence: TGTGCCTGCAGAGTGGGAGGGGGCTACACCTTC.

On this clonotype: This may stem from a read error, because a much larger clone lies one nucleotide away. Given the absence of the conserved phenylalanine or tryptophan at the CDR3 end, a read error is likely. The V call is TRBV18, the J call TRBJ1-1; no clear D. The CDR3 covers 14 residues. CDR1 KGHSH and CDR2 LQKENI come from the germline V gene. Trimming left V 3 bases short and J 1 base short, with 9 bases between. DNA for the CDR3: TGTGCCAGCTCACCTACAAATCAGAACACTGAAGCTTTCTGT. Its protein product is CASSPTNQNTEAFC.

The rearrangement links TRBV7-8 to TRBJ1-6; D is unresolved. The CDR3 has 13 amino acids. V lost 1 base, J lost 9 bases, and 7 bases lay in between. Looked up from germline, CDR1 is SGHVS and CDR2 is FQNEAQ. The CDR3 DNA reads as TGTGCCAGCAGCTTAGACATGGGTTCACCCCTCCACTTT. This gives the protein CASSLDMGSPLHF.

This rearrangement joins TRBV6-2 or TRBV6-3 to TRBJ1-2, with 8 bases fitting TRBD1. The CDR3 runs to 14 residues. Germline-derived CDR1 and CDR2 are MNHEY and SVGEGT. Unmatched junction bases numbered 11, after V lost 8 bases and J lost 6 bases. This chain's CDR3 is CASFPGQGPNGYTF. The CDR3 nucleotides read TGTGCCAGCTTCCCCGGACAGGGCCCAAATGGCTACACCTTC.

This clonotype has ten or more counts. The CDR3 protein is CASSHKGGSEAFF. The CDR3 DNA reads TGTGCCAGCAGTCATAAAGGGGGATCCGAAGCTTTCTTT. The chain recombines TRBV6-1 with TRBJ1-1, with D possibly TRBD1 on 6 matching bases. V shed 5 bases and J shed 8 bases, with 15 bases lying between them. Germline values: CDR1 MNHNS, CDR2 SASEGT. The CDR3 contains 13 residues.

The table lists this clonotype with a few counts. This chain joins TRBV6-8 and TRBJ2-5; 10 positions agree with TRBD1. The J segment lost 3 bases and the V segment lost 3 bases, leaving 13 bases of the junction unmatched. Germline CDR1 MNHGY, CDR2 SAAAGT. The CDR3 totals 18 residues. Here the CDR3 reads CASSYEVDPDRGKETQYF. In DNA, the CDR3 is TGTGCCAGCAGTTATGAGGTGGACCCGGACAGGGGGAAAGAGACCCAGTACTTC.

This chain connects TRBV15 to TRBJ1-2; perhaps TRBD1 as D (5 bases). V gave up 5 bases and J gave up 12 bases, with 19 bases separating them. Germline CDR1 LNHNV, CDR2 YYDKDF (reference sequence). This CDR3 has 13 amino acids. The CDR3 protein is CATSAHLRDPNTF. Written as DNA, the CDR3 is TGTGCCACCAGCGCACACCTCCGGGACCCTAACACCTTC. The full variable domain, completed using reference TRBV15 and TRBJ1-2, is DAMVIQNPRYQVTQFGKPVTLSCSQTLNHNVMYWYQQKSSQAPKLLFHYYDKDFNNEADTPDNFQSRRPNTSFCFLDIRSPGLGDTAMYLCATSAHLRDPNTFGSGTRLTVV.

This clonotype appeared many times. The CDR3 is CASSSFLTEAFF. CDR3 in DNA: TGTGCCAGCAGTTCCTTCCTCACTGAAGCTTTCTTT. The V and J genes are TRBV12-3 or TRBV12-4 and TRBJ1-1; D gene uncertain. The ends were cut back, 4 bases at V and 4 bases at J, with 7 bases in the middle. CDR3 length: 12 amino acids.

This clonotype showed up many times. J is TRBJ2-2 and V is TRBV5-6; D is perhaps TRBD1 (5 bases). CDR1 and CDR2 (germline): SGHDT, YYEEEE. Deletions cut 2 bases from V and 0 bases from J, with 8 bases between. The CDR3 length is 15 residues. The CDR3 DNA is TGTGCCAGCAGCTTTATAGGGGCGAACACCGGGGAGCTGTTTTTT. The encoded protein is CASSFIGANTGELFF.

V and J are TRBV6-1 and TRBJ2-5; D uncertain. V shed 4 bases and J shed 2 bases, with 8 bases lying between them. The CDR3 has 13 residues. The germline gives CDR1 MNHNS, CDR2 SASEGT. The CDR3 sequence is CASSVHLQETQYF. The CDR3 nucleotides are TGTGCCAGCAGTGTACACCTACAAGAGACCCAGTACTTC.

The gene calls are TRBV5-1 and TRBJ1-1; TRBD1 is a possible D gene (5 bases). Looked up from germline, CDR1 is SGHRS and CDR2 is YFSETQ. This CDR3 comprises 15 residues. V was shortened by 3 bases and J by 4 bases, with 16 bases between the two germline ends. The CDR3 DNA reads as TGCGCCAGCAGCTCCCGACAGACCTCGGGCACTGAAGCTTTCTTT. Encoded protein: CASSSRQTSGTEAFF.

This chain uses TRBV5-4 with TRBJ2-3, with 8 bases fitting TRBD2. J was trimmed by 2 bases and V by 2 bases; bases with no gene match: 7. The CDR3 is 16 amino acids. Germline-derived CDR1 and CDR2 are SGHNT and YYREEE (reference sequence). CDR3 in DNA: TGTGCCAGCAGCTTTATGGTAGCGGGGACCACAGATACGCAGTATTTT. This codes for CASSFMVAGTTDTQYF.

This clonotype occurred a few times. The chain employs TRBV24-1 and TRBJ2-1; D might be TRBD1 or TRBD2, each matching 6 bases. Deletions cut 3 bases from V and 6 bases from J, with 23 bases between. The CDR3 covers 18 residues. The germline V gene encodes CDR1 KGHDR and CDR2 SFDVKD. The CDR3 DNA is TGTGCCACCAGTGATAAGTATCGATACGGGGGCGGAAGCAATGAGCAGTTCTTC. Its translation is CATSDKYRYGGGSNEQFF.

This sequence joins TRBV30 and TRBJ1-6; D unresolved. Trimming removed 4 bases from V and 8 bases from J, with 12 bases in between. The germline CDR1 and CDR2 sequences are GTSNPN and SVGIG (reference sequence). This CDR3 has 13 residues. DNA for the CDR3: TGTGCCTGGACGAGCATCTTCCATTCACCCCTCCACTTT. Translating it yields CAWTSIFHSPLHF.

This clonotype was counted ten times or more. The CDR3 here is CASSSGTHLEKLFF. The CDR3 bases are TGTGCCAGCAGCTCCGGGACACACCTTGAAAAACTGTTTTTT. The rearrangement joins TRBV5-6 to TRBJ1-4; tentative D call: TRBD1 (6 bases). CDR1 and CDR2 (germline): SGHDT, YYEEEE. This CDR3 comprises 14 residues. The V end was cut by 3 bases, the J end by 7 bases, with 13 bases between.

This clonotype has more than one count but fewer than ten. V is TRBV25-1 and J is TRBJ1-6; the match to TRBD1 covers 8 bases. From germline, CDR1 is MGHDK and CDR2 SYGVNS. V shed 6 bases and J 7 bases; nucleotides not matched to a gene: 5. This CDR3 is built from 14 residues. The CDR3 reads CASRGTGVNSPLHF. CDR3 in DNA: TGTGCCAGCAGGGGGACAGGCGTAAATTCACCCCTCCACTTT.

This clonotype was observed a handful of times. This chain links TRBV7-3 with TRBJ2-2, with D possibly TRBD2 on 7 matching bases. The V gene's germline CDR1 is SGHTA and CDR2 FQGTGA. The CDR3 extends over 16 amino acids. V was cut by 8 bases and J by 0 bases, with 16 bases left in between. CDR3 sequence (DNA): TGTGCCAGCGGAAAACGAGGGGGGGCGAACACCGGGGAGCTGTTTTTT. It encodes CASGKRGGANTGELFF.

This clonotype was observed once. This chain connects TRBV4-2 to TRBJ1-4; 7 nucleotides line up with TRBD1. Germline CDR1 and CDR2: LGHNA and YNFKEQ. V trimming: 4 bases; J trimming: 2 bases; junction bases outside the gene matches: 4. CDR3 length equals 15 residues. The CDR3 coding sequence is TGTGCCAGCAGCCTCCCACAGGGGACTAATGAAAAACTGTTTTTT. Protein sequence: CASSLPQGTNEKLFF.

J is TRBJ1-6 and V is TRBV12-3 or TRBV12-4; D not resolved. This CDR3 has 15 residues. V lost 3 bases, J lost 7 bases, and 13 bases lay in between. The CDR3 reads CASSFSGVENSPLHF. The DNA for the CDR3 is TGTGCCAGCAGTTTTTCCGGGGTTGAGAATTCACCCCTCCACTTT.